The 15 T cell receptor beta chains below all came from one sample that was sequenced in a study of cytomegalovirus exposure and HLA in healthy donors. In the PCR, 60 Vbeta and 13 Jbeta primers were used. The protocol was immunoSEQ multiplex PCR, while the TCRdb copy is restricted to in-frame clones and leaves out a portion. Found here are 90,000 to 120,000 clones, around three quarters of them singletons; the top ten hold more than 4%. The sequencing sample was made of PBMCs. The receptor source for this set is a male donor in good health and CMV-seronegative.

This chain links TRBV5-6 with TRBJ1-1; no clear D gene. Germline lookup yields CDR1 SGHDT and CDR2 YYEEEE. The length of the CDR3 is 14 residues. V was pared by 4 bases and J by 4 bases, with 14 bases between. DNA for the CDR3: TGTGCCAGCAGCCGGAGTTGGGTGGGCACTGAAGCTTTCTTT. It encodes CASSRSWVGTEAFF.

The chain carries TRBV5-6 and TRBJ2-3, with 8 bases identical to TRBD2. The trim removed 3 bases at V and 5 bases at J, leaving 8 bases unmatched. CDR1 is SGHDT and CDR2 is YYEEEE in the germline V gene. The CDR3 covers 15 residues. The CDR3 protein is CASSSLRTSRDTQYF. The CDR3 DNA reads TGTGCCAGCAGCTCACTAAGGACTAGCCGAGATACGCAGTATTTT.

The chain recombines TRBV28 with TRBJ1-1; possibly TRBD1 for D (6 bases). This CDR3 has 15 amino acids. Germline CDR1 and CDR2: MDHEN and SYDVKM. Deletions cut 0 bases from V and 4 bases from J, with 12 bases between. In DNA form, the CDR3 reads TGTGCCAGCAGTTTATGGGGGGCGAGTTCCACTGAAGCTTTCTTT. Protein product: CASSLWGASSTEAFF. Looking up the rest from reference TRBV28 and TRBJ1-1 gives the full variable domain: DVKVTQSSRYLVKRTGEKVFLECVQDMDHENMFWYRQDPGLGLRLIYFSYDVKMKEKGDIPEGYSVSREKKERFSLILESASTNQTSMYLCASSLWGASSTEAFFGQGTRLTVV.

The V call is TRBV6-1, the J call TRBJ2-3; 10 positions agree with TRBD2. This CDR3 region has 12 residues. Per germline, CDR1 MNHNS and CDR2 SASEGT. The CDR3 DNA is TGTGCAATAAGACTAGCGGGAGATACGCAGTATTTT. Translation gives CAIRLAGDTQYF.

The chain carries TRBV11-2 and TRBJ1-1, with TRBD1 as a possible D gene (6 bases). V was cut by 4 bases and J by 0 bases, with 15 bases left in between. Germline CDR1 is SGHAT and CDR2 is FQNNGV. The CDR3 length is 16 residues. The CDR3 here is CASSSGGGPMNTEAFF. For the CDR3, the DNA is TGTGCCAGCAGCTCGGGAGGGGGTCCCATGAACACTGAAGCTTTCTTT. Full variable domain (remainder filled in from reference TRBV11-2 and TRBJ1-1): EAGVAQSPRYKIIEKRQSVAFWCNPISGHATLYWYQQILGQGPKLLIQFQNNGVVDDSQLPKDRFSAERLKGVDSTLKIQPAKLEDSAVYLCASSSGGGPMNTEAFFGQGTRLTVV.

The V call is TRBV6-5, the J call TRBJ1-4; the D gene is possibly TRBD1 (5 bases). The V gene lost 1 base and the J gene lost 5 bases, with 8 bases spanning the gap. The CDR3 totals 14 residues. Germline V gene sequence: CDR1 MNHEY, CDR2 SVGAGI. CDR3 in DNA: TGTGCCAGCAGTTACTTGGGGCAGAATGAAAAACTGTTTTTT. It translates to CASSYLGQNEKLFF.

The J gene is TRBJ1-3, the V gene TRBV29-1; 7 bases are a match to TRBD1. Germline CDR1 SQVTM, CDR2 ANQGSEA. The CDR3 extends over 15 amino acids. The junction had 8 bases not matched to a gene; V was cut back by 4 bases and J by 2 bases. The CDR3 nucleotides read TGCAGCGTTGCCCCGGGGCAGGGGGCTGGAAACACCATATATTTT. It yields the protein CSVAPGQGAGNTIYF.

The genes are TRBV25-1 and TRBJ2-3; 13 bases map to TRBD2. Trimming removed 8 bases from V and 6 bases from J; junction bases left unmatched: 11. CDR1 is MGHDK and CDR2 is SYGVNS in the germline V gene. The CDR3 contains 16 residues. As DNA, the CDR3 is TGTGCCAGCGGCGAGGCCGGGACTAGCGGGACGGATACGCAGTATTTT. Protein sequence: CASGEAGTSGTDTQYF.

This rearrangement joins TRBV7-9 to TRBJ2-3; D might be TRBD1 (7 bases). The CDR3 sequence is 15 residues long. CDR1 and CDR2 (germline): SEHNR, FQNEAQ (reference sequence). Trimming pared 6 bases from V and 2 bases from J, leaving 15 bases between. DNA of the CDR3: TGTGCCAGCAGAGTCGGGGGACAGCACACAGATACGCAGTATTTT. Translated: CASRVGGQHTDTQYF. The variable domain in full, with the rest retrieved from reference TRBV7-9 and TRBJ2-3, is DTGVSQNPRHKITKRGQNVTFRCDPISEHNRLYWYRQTLGQGPEFLTYFQNEAQLEKSRLLSDRFSAERPKGSFSTLEIQRTEQGDSAMYLCASRVGGQHTDTQYFGPGTRLTVL.

This chain connects TRBV25-1 to TRBJ1-4; D may be TRBD1 (5 bases). Trimming pared 6 bases from V and 4 bases from J, leaving 15 bases between. This CDR3 has 15 amino acids. Germline CDR1 MGHDK, CDR2 SYGVNS. The CDR3 DNA reads as TGTGCCAGCAGGAAGGGACTGGGATATAATGAAAAACTGTTTTTT. This gives the protein CASRKGLGYNEKLFF.

This sequence joins TRBV7-2 and TRBJ1-1; TRBD1 might be the D (5 bases). V was clipped by 4 bases and J by 4 bases, with 13 bases between them. The CDR3 runs to 14 residues. Germline V gene data show CDR1 as SGHTA and CDR2 as FQGNSA. The CDR3 nucleotides are TGTGCCAGCAGCTCAACCGCAGGGTCCACTGAAGCTTTCTTT. Its translation: CASSSTAGSTEAFF. The whole variable domain, filled in from reference TRBV7-2 and TRBJ1-1, reads GAGVSQSPSNKVTEKGKDVELRCDPISGHTALYWYRQSLGQGLEFLIYFQGNSAPDKSGLPSDRFSAERTGGSVSTLTIQRTQQEDSAVYLCASSSTAGSTEAFFGQGTRLTVV.

V is TRBV6-5 and J is TRBJ2-5; tentative D call: TRBD2 (6 bases). Germline CDR1 and CDR2: MNHEY and SVGAGI. V was clipped by 2 bases and J by 5 bases, with 12 bases between them. The CDR3 loop spans 14 amino acids. The CDR3 DNA is TGTGCCAGCAGTTACATGGCAGGAGGGGAGACCCAGTACTTC. Its translation: CASSYMAGGETQYF.

This clone was found once. This rearrangement joins TRBV6-1 to TRBJ1-5, with TRBD1 matching 9 bases. V was clipped by 1 base and J by 6 bases; unmatched bases: 7. The CDR3 length is 16 residues. Germline CDR1 reads MNHNS; CDR2 reads SASEGT. The CDR3 is CASSEDLGQGGQPQHF. In nucleotides, the CDR3 is TGTGCCAGCAGTGAAGACCTGGGACAGGGCGGTCAGCCCCAGCATTTT.

This clone was picked up one time. The chain carries TRBV6-6 and TRBJ1-3; 7 positions match TRBD1. V was pared by 5 bases and J by 2 bases, with 6 bases of the junction left unmatched. The length of the CDR3 is 15 residues. The V gene's germline CDR1 is MNHNY and CDR2 SVGAGI (reference sequence). CDR3 residues: CASSSLTGAGNTIYF. In DNA, the CDR3 is TGTGCCAGCAGTAGCCTTACAGGGGCTGGAAACACCATATATTTT.

The chain has TRBV2 and TRBJ2-4, with 10 nucleotides matching TRBD1. Germline loops: CDR1 SNHLY, CDR2 FYNNEI. The trim removed 4 bases at V and 0 bases at J, leaving 15 bases unmatched. The CDR3 consists of 20 residues. The CDR3 reads CASSVVRDRGQTVAKNIQYF. The CDR3, as DNA: TGTGCCAGCAGTGTCGTGCGGGACAGGGGTCAGACGGTAGCCAAAAACATTCAGTACTTC.